Below are 26 T cell receptor beta chains sequenced from a single sample in a study of OX40 agonist ivuxolimab in advanced cancers. The data were produced by immunoSEQ multiplex PCR, yet TCRdb's version contains in-frame clones alone and is incomplete. The table has roughly 17,000 clones, roughly 87% seen once. The sequencing used CD4+ or CD8+ T cells sorted from blood, collected in a trial of the OX40 agonist ivuxolimab. The receptors derive from an adult with an advanced solid tumor such as melanoma, head and neck, liver or kidney cancer.

The table lists this clone with a count of one. The chain uses TRBV7-9 and TRBJ2-3, with 9 bases aligning to TRBD1. The CDR3 length is 16 residues. V trimming: 4 bases; J trimming: 0 bases; junction bases outside the gene matches: 5. Germline loops: CDR1 SEHNR, CDR2 FQNEAQ (reference sequence). The CDR3 region has the DNA TGTGCCAGCAGCTGGGGACAGGGAGAGAGCACAGATACGCAGTATTTT. As protein: CASSWGQGESTDTQYF.

The table lists this clone with a count of one. The chain combines TRBV5-6 with TRBJ2-1; 7 positions match TRBD1. Per germline, CDR1 SGHDT and CDR2 YYEEEE. The CDR3 length is 14 residues. Trimming removed 1 base from V and 5 bases from J; junction bases left unmatched: 3. In nucleotides, the CDR3 is TGTGCCAGCAGCTTGTCAGGGACAGACAATGAGCAGTTCTTC. Residues: CASSLSGTDNEQFF.

This clone was seen only once. The chain's CDR3 is CASSRQTGAYEQYF. Written as DNA, the CDR3 is TGTGCCAGCAGCCGACAGACAGGAGCCTACGAGCAGTACTTC. The chain carries TRBV11-2 and TRBJ2-7; D possibly corresponds to TRBD1 (6 bases). Per germline, CDR1 SGHAT and CDR2 FQNNGV. The CDR3 runs to 14 residues. Between the trimmed V and J ends, which lost 5 bases and 2 bases, there was a span of 13 bases.

The chain employs TRBV6-1 and TRBJ2-7, with 9 bases matching TRBD1. The CDR3 totals 14 residues. Trimming took 6 bases from V and 3 from J; bases not matched to a gene: 6. Germline V gene data show CDR1 as MNHNS and CDR2 as SASEGT. Here the CDR3 reads CASSTGTGHYEQYF. CDR3 DNA sequence: TGTGCCAGCAGCACCGGGACAGGGCACTACGAGCAGTACTTC.

This clone was seen just once. This sequence joins TRBV5-6 and TRBJ1-1; no definite D call. V was trimmed by 3 bases and J by 0 bases, leaving 6 bases between them. The CDR3 runs 13 residues. Germline CDR1 and CDR2: SGHDT and YYEEEE. The CDR3 sequence is CASSSGVNTEAFF. The DNA for the CDR3 is TGTGCCAGCAGCTCCGGGGTGAACACTGAAGCTTTCTTT. Full variable domain (missing parts from reference TRBV5-6 and TRBJ1-1): DAGVTQSPTHLIKTRGQQVTLRCSPKSGHDTVSWYQQALGQGPQFIFQYYEEEERQRGNFPDRFSGHQFPNYSSELNVNALLLGDSALYLCASSSGVNTEAFFGQGTRLTVV.

The chain carries TRBV5-6 and TRBJ2-5; 7 nucleotides align to TRBD1. The CDR3 loop spans 14 amino acids. Germline V gives CDR1 SGHDT, CDR2 YYEEEE. After removal of 2 bases from V and 3 bases from J, the junction contained 4 bases not matched to a gene. CDR3 region: CASSFGTAEETQYF. The CDR3 nucleotides are TGTGCCAGCAGCTTCGGGACAGCTGAAGAGACCCAGTACTTC.

This clone showed up just once. The rearrangement links TRBV7-9 to TRBJ1-1, with TRBD1 matching 9 bases. Germline-derived CDR1 and CDR2 are SEHNR and FQNEAQ (reference sequence). This CDR3 has 16 residues. The trim removed 1 base at V and 3 bases at J, leaving 6 bases unmatched. The CDR3 coding sequence is TGTGCCAGCAGCTTAGGACAGGGGGAGGTTCACACTGAAGCTTTCTTT. Translation: CASSLGQGEVHTEAFF. The full variable domain, with the rest looked up from reference TRBV7-9 and TRBJ1-1, is DTGVSQNPRHKITKRGQNVTFRCDPISEHNRLYWYRQTLGQGPEFLTYFQNEAQLEKSRLLSDRFSAERPKGSFSTLEIQRTEQGDSAMYLCASSLGQGEVHTEAFFGQGTRLTVV.

This sequence joins TRBV7-8 and TRBJ2-7; 11 nucleotides agree with TRBD2. CDR1 SGHVS and CDR2 FQNEAQ come from the germline V gene. The CDR3 is 15 residues long. Trimming removed 5 bases from V and 2 bases from J; junction bases left unmatched: 5. The CDR3: CASSVTSGTPYEQYF. The CDR3 coding sequence is TGTGCCAGCAGCGTGACTAGCGGGACTCCCTACGAGCAGTACTTC.

The V call is TRBV28, the J call TRBJ1-2; tentatively, D is TRBD1 (5 bases). Germline CDR1 reads MDHEN; CDR2 reads SYDVKM. Trimming pared 2 bases from V and 8 bases from J, leaving 15 bases between. This CDR3 is built from 14 residues. CDR3 in DNA: TGTGCCAGCAGTTTAATAGGGGAAGTCTGGGGCTACACCTTC. This sequence encodes CASSLIGEVWGYTF.

The gene calls are TRBV5-1 and TRBJ1-4; TRBD1 aligns across 7 bases. V was pared by 2 bases and J by 6 bases, with 7 bases of the junction left unmatched. The CDR3 has 15 residues. The germline gives CDR1 SGHRS, CDR2 YFSETQ. The CDR3, as DNA: TGCGCCAGCAGCTTTGGTAGGGGGCCGTATGAAAAACTGTTTTTT. It codes for CASSFGRGPYEKLFF.

This clone has just one count. The chain couples TRBV7-9 to TRBJ2-4, with D possibly TRBD2 on 5 matching bases. Germline loops: CDR1 SEHNR, CDR2 FQNEAQ (reference sequence). The CDR3 is 13 amino acids. The V and J ends lost 6 bases and 8 bases respectively, with 14 bases between them. The DNA of the CDR3 is TGTGCCAGCAGTTCGACATCGGAGGACATTCAGTACTTC. Amino acid sequence: CASSSTSEDIQYF.

The chain has TRBV7-6 and TRBJ1-3; D not resolved. This CDR3 has 14 amino acids. Trimming took off 8 bases at V and 4 bases at J, with 15 bases between the two ends. The germline gives CDR1 SGHVS, CDR2 FNYEAQ. CDR3 sequence (DNA): TGTGCCAGCGGCCCTGGCCGGAGGGGAAACACCATATATTTT. Its translation is CASGPGRRGNTIYF.

CDR3: CATILGAGEQYF. The CDR3 region has the DNA TGTGCCACCATACTGGGGGCGGGAGAGCAGTACTTC. The chain employs TRBV19 and TRBJ2-7; D is tentatively TRBD1 or TRBD2 (6 bases each). The V and J ends lost 10 bases and 7 bases respectively, with 17 bases between them. Germline-derived CDR1 and CDR2 are LNHDA and SQIVND (reference sequence). The CDR3 spans 12 residues.

This sequence joins TRBV7-6 and TRBJ2-5, with 12 nucleotides matching TRBD1. CDR1 is SGHVS and CDR2 is FNYEAQ in the germline V gene. This CDR3 has 16 residues. The junction had 8 bases not matched to a gene; V was cut back by 5 bases and J by 4 bases. CDR3 in amino acids: CASSPPGQGARETQYF. The CDR3 bases are TGTGCCAGCAGCCCCCCGGGACAGGGGGCAAGAGAGACCCAGTACTTC. The full variable domain, in which reference TRBV7-6 and TRBJ2-5 provide the parts outside the CDR3, is GAGVSQSPRYKVTKRGQDVALRCDPISGHVSLYWYRQALGQGPEFLTYFNYEAQQDKSGLPNDRFSAERPEGSISTLTIQRTEQRDSAMYRCASSPPGQGARETQYFGPGTRLLVL.

V gene TRBV27 combines with J gene TRBJ2-7; 8 bases map to TRBD2. Losses at the gene ends were 0 bases for V and 2 bases for J; bases not matched to a gene: 6. Germline loops: CDR1 MNHEY, CDR2 SMNVEV (reference sequence). This CDR3 comprises 16 residues. The CDR3 is CASSLSAGGPPYEQYF. For the CDR3, the DNA is TGTGCCAGCAGTTTATCGGCGGGGGGCCCTCCCTACGAGCAGTACTTC.

CDR3 in amino acids: CASSYLGQGGGYTF. The CDR3 DNA sequence: TGTGCCAGCAGTTACCTCGGACAGGGTGGAGGCTACACCTTC. J is TRBJ1-2 and V is TRBV6-5; 8 bases are a match to TRBD1. The CDR3 spans 14 residues. The V and J ends lost 2 bases and 8 bases, in that order; junction bases with no gene match: 7. The V gene's germline CDR1 is MNHEY and CDR2 SVGAGI.

In this sample, this clone turned up once. The chain couples TRBV28 to TRBJ1-2; D is unclear. The CDR3 runs to 12 residues. The V end lost 5 bases, the J end lost 14 bases, and 18 bases lay between the germline ends. Looked up from germline, CDR1 is MDHEN and CDR2 is SYDVKM. The CDR3 sequence is CASSARYLWETF. The CDR3 DNA sequence: TGTGCCAGCAGTGCCAGATATCTATGGGAGACCTTC.

The genes are TRBV5-1 and TRBJ2-5; maybe TRBD1 (6 bases). The V gene's germline CDR1 is SGHRS and CDR2 YFSETQ. The CDR3 totals 15 residues. Between the trimmed V and J ends, which lost 3 bases and 1 base, there was a span of 13 bases. The CDR3 protein is CASSYRDTSQETQYF. CDR3 coding DNA: TGCGCCAGCAGCTACCGGGACACAAGCCAAGAGACCCAGTACTTC.

The V and J genes are TRBV27 and TRBJ2-7, with TRBD1 matching over 9 bases. Germline trimming cut 4 bases from V and 0 bases from J; bases unmatched to any gene: 10. The CDR3 covers 17 residues. Germline V lookup: CDR1 MNHEY, CDR2 SMNVEV (reference sequence). The CDR3 here is CASSSLMTGGNSYEQYF. The CDR3 nucleotides read TGTGCCAGCAGTTCCCTTATGACAGGGGGAAACTCCTACGAGCAGTACTTC.

V is TRBV30 and J is TRBJ1-4; D gene unclear. The V end lost 5 bases, the J end lost 0 bases, and 10 bases lay between the germline ends. The CDR3 sequence is 14 residues long. Germline CDR1 reads GTSNPN; CDR2 reads SVGIG (reference sequence). The chain's CDR3 is CAWEGLTTNEKLFF. The CDR3, as DNA: TGTGCCTGGGAAGGGCTCACAACTAATGAAAAACTGTTTTTT.

This clone was seen a few times. The genes are TRBV18 and TRBJ1-4; 8 bases are a match to TRBD1. Germline CDR1 and CDR2: KGHSH and LQKENI. The CDR3 is made up of 16 amino acids. The V and J ends lost 3 bases and 7 bases, in that order; junction bases with no gene match: 10. The CDR3 nucleotides read TGTGCCAGCTCACCCCCAGGGGGCCCACACTTTGAAAAACTGTTTTTT. Protein sequence: CASSPPGGPHFEKLFF.

The V call is TRBV30, the J call TRBJ2-3, with TRBD1 as a possible D gene (6 bases). The CDR3 runs to 11 residues. Trimming left V 4 bases short and J 6 bases short, with 8 bases between. Germline assignment: CDR1 GTSNPN and CDR2 SVGIG (reference sequence). The DNA for the CDR3 is TGTGCCTGGACAGGGGCGGATACGCAGTATTTT. Translation: CAWTGADTQYF.

The chain combines TRBV6-5 with TRBJ1-3; a possible D gene is TRBD1 (5 bases). CDR3 length equals 14 residues. CDR1 is MNHEY, CDR2 SVGAGI, per germline. Trimming pared 4 bases from V and 3 bases from J, leaving 10 bases between. CDR3 in amino acids: CASSFGTRGNTIYF. The CDR3 nucleotides read TGTGCCAGCAGTTTTGGGACTCGTGGAAACACCATATATTTT.

The genes are TRBV7-8 and TRBJ2-7, with 7 nucleotides matching TRBD1. Germline loops: CDR1 SGHVS, CDR2 FQNEAQ. V trimming: 5 bases; J trimming: 3 bases; junction bases outside the gene matches: 13. This CDR3 has 16 residues. DNA of the CDR3: TGTGCCAGCAGCGGTAGACAGGGACATCCCCACTACGAGCAGTACTTC. It is translated as CASSGRQGHPHYEQYF.

This clone appeared a single time. The chain recombines TRBV13 with TRBJ2-1; 13 bases line up with TRBD2. The CDR3 covers 15 residues. After removal of 5 bases from V and 5 bases from J, the junction contained 3 bases not matched to a gene. Per germline, CDR1 PRHDT and CDR2 FYEKMQ (reference sequence). The CDR3 region is CASSHGLAGDNEQFF. The DNA of the CDR3 is TGTGCCAGCAGCCACGGACTAGCGGGGGACAATGAGCAGTTCTTC.

V and J are TRBV5-1 and TRBJ1-6, with TRBD1 as a possible D gene (5 bases). With 0 bases removed from V and 8 bases from J, the gap between germline ends came to 12 bases. The length of the CDR3 is 15 residues. Germline lookup yields CDR1 SGHRS and CDR2 YFSETQ. Here the CDR3 reads CASSLGGALYSPLHF. The CDR3, as DNA: TGCGCCAGCAGCTTGGGTGGGGCGCTTTATTCACCCCTCCACTTT.